Below are 16 T cell receptor beta chains sequenced from a single sample in a study of cytomegalovirus exposure and HLA in healthy donors. Sequencing used immunoSEQ multiplex PCR; TCRdb keeps in-frame clones, though not all of them. The data contain fewer than 130,000 clones, roughly 90% of them singletons. The sequenced sample was PBMCs. The receptors were sampled from a woman aged 25 to 39 in good health and CMV-seropositive.

Concerning this clone: The sample holds other DNA sequences that translate to the same CDR3. The chain couples TRBV29-1 to TRBJ1-1; TRBD1 might be the D (6 bases). In germline, CDR1 is SQVTM, CDR2 ANQGSEA. The CDR3 has 12 amino acids. The V end lost 7 bases, the J end lost 1 base, and 10 bases lay between the germline ends. CDR3 DNA sequence: TGCAGCGCTGGACAGCGGAACACTGAAGCTTTCTTT. Translation: CSAGQRNTEAFF. Full variable domain (missing parts from reference TRBV29-1 and TRBJ1-1): SAVISQKPSRDICQRGTSLTIQCQVDSQVTMMFWYRQQPGQSLTLIATANQGSEATYESGFVIDKFPISRPNLTFSTLTVSNMSPEDSSIYLCSAGQRNTEAFFGQGTRLTVV.

This chain joins TRBV28 and TRBJ2-2; 14 bases line up with TRBD2. The V and J ends lost 7 bases and 7 bases, in that order; junction bases with no gene match: 5. The CDR3 has 15 amino acids. Germline values: CDR1 MDHEN, CDR2 SYDVKM. In DNA, the CDR3 is TGTGCCAGCAAACCAGGACTAGCGGGAGGCGGGGAGCTGTTTTTT. Protein sequence: CASKPGLAGGGELFF.

This clone appeared a few times. This chain connects TRBV9 to TRBJ2-5, with 9 bases identical to TRBD1. V shed 0 bases and J 5 bases; nucleotides not matched to a gene: 11. The V gene's germline CDR1 is SGDLS and CDR2 YYNGEE. CDR3 length: 17 amino acids. In DNA, the CDR3 is TGTGCCAGCAGCGTAGGCGTGGGACAGGGCGGTAGGGAGACCCAGTACTTC. Translating gives CASSVGVGQGGRETQYF.

About this clone itself: This sample includes further DNA sequences coding for the same CDR3. The rearrangement uses TRBV4-1 and TRBJ2-3; TRBD2 matches at 8 bases. Germline trimming cut 1 base from V and 5 bases from J; bases unmatched to any gene: 2. Germline V gene lookup returns CDR1 MGHRA and CDR2 YSYEKL. The CDR3 extends over 14 amino acids. As DNA, the CDR3 is TGCGCCAGCAGCCAAGGGCTAGCGGGAGATACGCAGTATTTT. Protein product: CASSQGLAGDTQYF.

The rearrangement uses TRBV5-1 and TRBJ2-5; perhaps TRBD2 as D (6 bases). V was cut by 2 bases and J by 2 bases, with 13 bases left in between. Germline CDR1 and CDR2: SGHRS and YFSETQ. CDR3 length equals 15 residues. The CDR3 spells CASSLQTGTQETQYF. CDR3 DNA: TGCGCCAGCAGCTTACAAACCGGGACTCAAGAGACCCAGTACTTC.

The chain uses TRBV30 and TRBJ1-3; 7 bases match TRBD1. J was trimmed by 2 bases and V by 1 base; bases with no gene match: 5. The CDR3 runs to 15 residues. Germline CDR1 GTSNPN, CDR2 SVGIG (reference sequence). The CDR3 sequence is CAWSGEGAAGNTIYF. CDR3 coding DNA: TGTGCCTGGAGTGGTGAGGGGGCGGCTGGAAACACCATATATTTT.

The gene calls are TRBV7-6 and TRBJ2-7; 10 bases are shared with TRBD1. CDR3 size: 16 residues. The V and J ends lost 1 base and 4 bases, in that order; junction bases with no gene match: 7. Per germline, CDR1 SGHVS and CDR2 FNYEAQ. This chain's CDR3 is CASSLGDRGYGYEQYF. The DNA for the CDR3 is TGTGCCAGCAGCTTAGGGGACAGGGGATACGGGTACGAGCAGTACTTC.

The CDR3 DNA is TGCGCCAGCAGGATCGACAGGGGCCCGGACGAGCAGTACTTC. Its translation: CASRIDRGPDEQYF. V usage is TRBV5-1 and J usage is TRBJ2-7, with TRBD1 identical over 8 bases. The CDR3 spans 14 residues. The trim removed 5 bases at V and 5 bases at J, leaving 9 bases unmatched. CDR1 and CDR2 (germline): SGHRS, YFSETQ.

The genes are TRBV6-5 and TRBJ1-4; 7 bases match TRBD1. CDR3 length: 15 amino acids. V trimming: 1 base; J trimming: 5 bases; junction bases outside the gene matches: 4. The germline V gene encodes CDR1 MNHEY and CDR2 SVGAGI. The CDR3 spells CASSYFTGANEKLFF. As DNA, the CDR3 is TGTGCCAGCAGTTACTTTACAGGGGCGAATGAAAAACTGTTTTTT.

The CDR3 DNA is TGTGCCAGCAGTTACAGGGGATTGAACACTGAAGCTTTCTTT. The encoded protein is CASSYRGLNTEAFF. The chain combines TRBV2 with TRBJ1-1; TRBD1 agrees at 7 bases. CDR3 length: 14 residues. Germline V gene sequence: CDR1 SNHLY, CDR2 FYNNEI. J gave up 0 bases and V 5 bases, and 3 bases lay outside the gene matches. Full variable domain (missing parts from reference TRBV2 and TRBJ1-1): EPEVTQTPSHQVTQMGQEVILRCVPISNHLYFYWYRQILGQKVEFLVSFYNNEISEKSEIFDDQFSVERPDGSNFTLKIRSTKLEDSAMYFCASSYRGLNTEAFFGQGTRLTVV.

The V gene is TRBV4-2, the J gene TRBJ2-7; D is perhaps TRBD1 (5 bases). The CDR3 runs to 14 residues. The V and J ends lost 3 bases and 4 bases respectively, with 13 bases between them. Looked up from germline, CDR1 is LGHNA and CDR2 is YNFKEQ. The CDR3 protein is CASSHLSPGYEQYF. The DNA of the CDR3 is TGTGCCAGCAGCCACCTCTCCCCAGGGTACGAGCAGTACTTC.

The chain is built from TRBV29-1 and TRBJ2-3; TRBD1 might be the D (5 bases). Per germline, CDR1 SQVTM and CDR2 ANQGSEA. This CDR3 region has 13 residues. Trimming pared 4 bases from V and 2 bases from J, leaving 10 bases between. The CDR3 sequence is CSVVPGNTDTQYF. The CDR3 coding sequence is TGCAGCGTTGTACCAGGGAACACAGATACGCAGTATTTT.

V usage is TRBV10-2 and J usage is TRBJ2-7, with TRBD1 matching 9 bases. This CDR3 is built from 13 residues. CDR1 and CDR2 (germline): WSHSY, SAAADI. The J segment lost 6 bases and the V segment lost 8 bases, leaving 8 bases of the junction unmatched. The CDR3 DNA sequence: TGCGCCAGCCGGGACAGGGAGGGCTCCGAGCAGTACTTC. The encoded protein is CASRDREGSEQYF.

This rearrangement joins TRBV10-3 to TRBJ1-3, with D tentatively TRBD1 (5 bases). The V gene's germline CDR1 is ENHRY and CDR2 SYGVKD. CDR3 size: 16 residues. The ends were cut back, 0 bases at V and 4 bases at J, with 13 bases in the middle. The CDR3 nucleotides are TGTGCCATCAGTGAGTCGCAGGGTTCGGCAGGAAACACCATATATTTT. The encoded protein is CAISESQGSAGNTIYF.

V usage is TRBV4-1 and J usage is TRBJ1-4; 7 nucleotides line up with TRBD1. V trimming: 2 bases; J trimming: 5 bases; junction bases outside the gene matches: 8. CDR3 length equals 16 residues. Germline V lookup: CDR1 MGHRA, CDR2 YSYEKL. CDR3 DNA: TGCGCCAGCAGCCAAACCAGGACAGGCCCGAATGAAAAACTGTTTTTT. This gives the protein CASSQTRTGPNEKLFF.

The chain has TRBV25-1 and TRBJ2-4, with a tentative D call TRBD2 (5 bases). Germline assignment: CDR1 MGHDK and CDR2 SYGVNS. The CDR3 is 16 amino acids. Trimming took 5 bases from V and 3 from J, leaving 17 bases between them. The CDR3: CASSRRTLDGKNIQYF. The CDR3, as DNA: TGTGCCAGCAGTCGTCGGACTTTAGATGGCAAAAACATTCAGTACTTC.